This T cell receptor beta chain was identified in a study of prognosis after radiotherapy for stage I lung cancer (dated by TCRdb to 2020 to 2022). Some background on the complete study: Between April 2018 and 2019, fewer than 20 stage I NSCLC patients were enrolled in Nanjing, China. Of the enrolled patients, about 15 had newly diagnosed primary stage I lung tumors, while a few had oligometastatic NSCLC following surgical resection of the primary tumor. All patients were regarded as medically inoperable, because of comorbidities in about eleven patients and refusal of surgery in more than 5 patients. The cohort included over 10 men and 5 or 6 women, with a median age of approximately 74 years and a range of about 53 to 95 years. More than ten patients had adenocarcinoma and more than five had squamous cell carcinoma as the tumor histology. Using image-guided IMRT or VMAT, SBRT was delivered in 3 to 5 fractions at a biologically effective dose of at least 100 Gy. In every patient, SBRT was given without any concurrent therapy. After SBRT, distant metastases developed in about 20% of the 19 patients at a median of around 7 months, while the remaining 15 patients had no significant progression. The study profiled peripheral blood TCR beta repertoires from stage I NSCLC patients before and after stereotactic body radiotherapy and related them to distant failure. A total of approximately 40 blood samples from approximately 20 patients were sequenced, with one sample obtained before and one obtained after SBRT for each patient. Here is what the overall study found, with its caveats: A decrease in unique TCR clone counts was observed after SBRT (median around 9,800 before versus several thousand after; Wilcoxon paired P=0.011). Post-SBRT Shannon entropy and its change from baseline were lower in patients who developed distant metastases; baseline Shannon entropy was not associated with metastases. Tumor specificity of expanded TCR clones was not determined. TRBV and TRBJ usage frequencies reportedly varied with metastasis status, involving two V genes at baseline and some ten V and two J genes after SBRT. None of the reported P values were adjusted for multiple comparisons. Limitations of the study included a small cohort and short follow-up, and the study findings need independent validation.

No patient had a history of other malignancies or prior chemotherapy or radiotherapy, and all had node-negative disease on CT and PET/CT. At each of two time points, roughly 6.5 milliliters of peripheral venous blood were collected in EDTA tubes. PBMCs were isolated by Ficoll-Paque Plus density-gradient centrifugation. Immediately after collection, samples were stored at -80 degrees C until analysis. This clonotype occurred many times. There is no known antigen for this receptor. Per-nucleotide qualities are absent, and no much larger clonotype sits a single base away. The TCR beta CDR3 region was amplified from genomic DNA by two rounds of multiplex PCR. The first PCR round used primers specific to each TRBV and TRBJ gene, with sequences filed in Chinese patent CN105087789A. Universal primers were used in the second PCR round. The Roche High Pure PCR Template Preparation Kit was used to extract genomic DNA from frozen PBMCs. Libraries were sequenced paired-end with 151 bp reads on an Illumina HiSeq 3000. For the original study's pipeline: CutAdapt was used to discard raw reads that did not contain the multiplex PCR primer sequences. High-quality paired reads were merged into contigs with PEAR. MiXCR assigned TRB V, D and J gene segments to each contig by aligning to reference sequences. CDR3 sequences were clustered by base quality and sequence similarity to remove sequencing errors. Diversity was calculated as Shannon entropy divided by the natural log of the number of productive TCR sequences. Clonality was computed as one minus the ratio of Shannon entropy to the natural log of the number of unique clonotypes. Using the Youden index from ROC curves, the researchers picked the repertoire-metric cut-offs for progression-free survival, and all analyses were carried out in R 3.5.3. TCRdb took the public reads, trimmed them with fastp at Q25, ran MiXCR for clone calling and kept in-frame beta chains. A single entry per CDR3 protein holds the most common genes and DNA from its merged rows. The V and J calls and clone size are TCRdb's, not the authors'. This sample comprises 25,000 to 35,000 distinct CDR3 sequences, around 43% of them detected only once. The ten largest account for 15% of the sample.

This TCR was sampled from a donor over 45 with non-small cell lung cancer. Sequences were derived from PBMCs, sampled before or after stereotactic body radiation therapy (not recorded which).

The CDR3 here reads CASSLADIRYGYTF. DNA sequence: TGTGCCAGCAGCTTAGCGGACATTCGGTATGGCTACACCTTC. The receptor chain draws on TRBV7-2 and TRBJ1-2; TRBD1 is perhaps the D gene, given 5 matching bases. V is cut by 0 bases and J by 5 bases, and the space between the germline ends is 10 bases. Based on the germline V gene, the CDR1 and CDR2 sequences are SGHTA and FQGNSA. Counted from cysteine to phenylalanine, this CDR3 has 14 amino acids. CDR3 DNA is the only sequence kept; it has 42 bases, read in frame from the first base.